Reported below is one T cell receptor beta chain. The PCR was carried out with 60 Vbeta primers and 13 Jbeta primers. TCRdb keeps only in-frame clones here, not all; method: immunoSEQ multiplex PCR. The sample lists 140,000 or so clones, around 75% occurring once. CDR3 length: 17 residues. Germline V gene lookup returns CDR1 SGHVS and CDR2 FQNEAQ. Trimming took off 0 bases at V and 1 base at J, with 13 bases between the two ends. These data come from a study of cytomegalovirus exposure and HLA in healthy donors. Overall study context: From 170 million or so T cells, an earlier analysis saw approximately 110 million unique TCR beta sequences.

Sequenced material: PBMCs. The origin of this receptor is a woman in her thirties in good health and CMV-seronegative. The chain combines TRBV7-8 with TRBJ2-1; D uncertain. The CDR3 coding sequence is TGTGCCAGCAGCTTAGCGTTTAGCAATTTGTCCTACAATGAGCAGTTCTTC. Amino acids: CASSLAFSNLSYNEQFF.